This entry is about one TCR beta chain. Its antigen is unidentified. The method was immunoSEQ multiplex PCR; TCRdb's version includes in-frame clones alone and lacks a portion of them. The repertoire holds 110,000 to 150,000 clones, with 70% to 90% as singletons. This specimen comes from a study of T cell responses to AZD1222 COVID-19 vaccine. Study-wide results and caveats: The reported proportion of spike-specific TCRs targeting unmutated variant regions was nearly half. The study found Spike-specific TCR breadth and depth rose after two AZD1222 doses. Across the whole spike, CD4 TCRs peaked at regions 160-218 and 743-854.

The V and J ends lost 0 bases and 3 bases, in that order; junction bases with no gene match: 7. Germline lookup yields CDR1 SGHTA and CDR2 FQGNSA. The CDR3 has 17 amino acids. The sequences come from peripheral blood, collected on day 0 of AZD1222 vaccination. This TCR came from an adult in good health. This sequence joins TRBV7-2 and TRBJ1-4, with 7 bases matching TRBD1. CDR3 bases: TGTGCCAGCAGCTTAGCCGGGACAGCTAGAGCTAATGAAAAACTGTTTTTT. Protein product: CASSLAGTARANEKLFF.